Described below is a single T cell receptor beta chain sequence and its context. The antigen is not known. Before the COVID-19 pandemic, during about 2010-2018, CD4+ T cells were taken from unexposed donors. CD4+ T cells were isolated from the cells after less than 13 days of culture. The CDR3 contains 14 residues. Germline V gene lookup returns CDR1 KGHSH and CDR2 LQKENI. Trimming took 2 bases from V and 5 from J, leaving 13 bases between them. This sample is drawn from a study of CD4 T cells in relation to SARS-CoV-2 and coronaviruses. Across the study: After around 10 days of antigen culture, PBMC TCR beta CDR3s were sequenced. No peptide or an HIV-1 Nef peptide pool served as negative control.

Findings and limits, study-wide: Crossreactivity was assessed only for spike protein, not other viral proteins.

The method was immunoSEQ multiplex PCR; TCRdb's version includes in-frame clones alone and lacks a portion of them. The table lists around 25,000 clones, about three quarters of them singletons. Sequenced input: CD4+ T cells from PBMCs, cultured in vitro. The source is a human donor in good health. The genes are TRBV18 and TRBJ2-7; tentative D call: TRBD1 (7 bases). CDR3 nucleotides: TGTGCCAGCTCACCAACGACAGGGAGGAACGAGCAGTACTTC. Amino acids: CASSPTTGRNEQYF.